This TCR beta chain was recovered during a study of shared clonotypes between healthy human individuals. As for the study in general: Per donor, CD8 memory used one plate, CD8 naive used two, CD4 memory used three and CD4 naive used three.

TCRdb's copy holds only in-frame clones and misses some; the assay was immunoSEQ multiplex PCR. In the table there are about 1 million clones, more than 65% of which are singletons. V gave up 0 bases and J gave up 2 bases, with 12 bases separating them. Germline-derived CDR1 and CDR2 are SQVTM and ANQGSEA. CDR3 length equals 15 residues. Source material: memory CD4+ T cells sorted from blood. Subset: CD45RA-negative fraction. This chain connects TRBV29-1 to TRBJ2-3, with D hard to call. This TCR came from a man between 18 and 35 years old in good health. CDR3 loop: CSVEDPVRNTDTQYF. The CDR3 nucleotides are TGCAGCGTTGAAGATCCGGTGAGGAACACAGATACGCAGTATTTT.